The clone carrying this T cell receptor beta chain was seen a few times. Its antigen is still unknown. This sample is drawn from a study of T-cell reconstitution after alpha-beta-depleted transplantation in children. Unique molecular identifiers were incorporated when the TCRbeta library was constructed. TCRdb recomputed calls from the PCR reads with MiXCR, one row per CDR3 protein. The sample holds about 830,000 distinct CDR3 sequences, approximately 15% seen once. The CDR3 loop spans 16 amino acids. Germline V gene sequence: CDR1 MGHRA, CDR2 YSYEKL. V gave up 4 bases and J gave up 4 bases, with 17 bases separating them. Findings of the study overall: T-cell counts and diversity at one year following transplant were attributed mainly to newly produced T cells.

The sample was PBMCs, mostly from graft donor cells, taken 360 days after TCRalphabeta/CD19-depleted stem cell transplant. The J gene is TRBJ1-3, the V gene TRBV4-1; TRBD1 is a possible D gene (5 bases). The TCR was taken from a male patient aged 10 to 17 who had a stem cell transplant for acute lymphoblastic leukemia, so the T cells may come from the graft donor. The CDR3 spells CASSPGGRVWGNTIYF. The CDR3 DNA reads TGCGCCAGCAGCCCGGGGGGTAGGGTATGGGGAAACACCATATATTTT.